This TCR beta chain was recovered during a study of human T cells and chemical hapten exposure. Study in general: The cohort included alopecia areata under or over 50% scalp, totalis and universalis.

This clonotype was counted between two and nine times. Antigen: not known. The time point is: patch test 1, 2 weeks after DPC sensitization. Stated treatment: therapeutic diphenylcyclopropenone sensitization with weekly scalp DPC. Extraction yielded total RNA from whole blood (unfractionated). Germline loops: CDR1 LGHDT, CDR2 YNNKEL (reference sequence). Trimming cost V 2 bases and J 4 bases, with 14 bases left between them. This CDR3 comprises 15 residues. Unique molecular identifiers were attached to individual cDNA molecules during library preparation. MiXCR was run by TCRdb on the RACE reads, yielding one entry per CDR3 protein. The table lists about 380,000 distinct CDR3 sequences, roughly 4.8% of them singletons. Overall study results and limits: The study found expanded TCRs formed significantly more large CDR3 similarity clusters than controls.

The chain carries TRBV3-1 and TRBJ1-2; D possibly corresponds to TRBD1 (5 bases). This TCR was sampled from a woman aged 45-60 years with alopecia areata. Some clones in this sample may be carry-over from other donors' samples. The starting material was whole blood, obtained in connection with sensitization to the hapten diphenylcyclopropenone (DPC). The CDR3: CASSQRGTGSYGYTF. The CDR3 nucleotides are TGTGCCAGCAGCCAACGGGGGACCGGGAGCTATGGCTACACCTTC.